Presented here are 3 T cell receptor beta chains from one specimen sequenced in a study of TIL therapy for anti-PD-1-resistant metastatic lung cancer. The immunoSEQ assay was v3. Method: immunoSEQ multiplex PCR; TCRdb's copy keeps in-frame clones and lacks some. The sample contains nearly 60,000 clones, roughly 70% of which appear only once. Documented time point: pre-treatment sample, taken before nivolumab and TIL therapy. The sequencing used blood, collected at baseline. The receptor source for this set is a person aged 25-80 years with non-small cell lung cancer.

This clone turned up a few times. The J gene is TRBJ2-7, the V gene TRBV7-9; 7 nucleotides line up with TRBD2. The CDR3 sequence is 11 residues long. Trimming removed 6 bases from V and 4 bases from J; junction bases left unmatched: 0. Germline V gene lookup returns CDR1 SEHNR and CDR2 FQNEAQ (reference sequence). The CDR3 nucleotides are TGTGCCAGCAGAGCGGGGTACGAGCAGTACTTC. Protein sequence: CASRAGYEQYF.

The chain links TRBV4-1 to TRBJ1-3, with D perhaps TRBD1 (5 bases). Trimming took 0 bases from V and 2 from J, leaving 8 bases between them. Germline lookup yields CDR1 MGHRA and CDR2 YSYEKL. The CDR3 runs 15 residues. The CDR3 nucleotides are TGCGCCAGCAGCCAAGATTCGACAGCTGGAAACACCATATATTTT. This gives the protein CASSQDSTAGNTIYF.

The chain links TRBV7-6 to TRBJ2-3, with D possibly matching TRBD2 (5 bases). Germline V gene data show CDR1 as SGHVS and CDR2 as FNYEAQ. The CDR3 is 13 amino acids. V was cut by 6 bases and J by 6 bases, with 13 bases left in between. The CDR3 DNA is TGTGCCAGCAGTTCGGGATTGTTGGATACGCAGTATTTT. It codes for CASSSGLLDTQYF. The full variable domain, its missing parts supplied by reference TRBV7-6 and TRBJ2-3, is GAGVSQSPRYKVTKRGQDVALRCDPISGHVSLYWYRQALGQGPEFLTYFNYEAQQDKSGLPNDRFSAERPEGSISTLTIQRTEQRDSAMYRCASSSGLLDTQYFGPGTRLTVL.